This TCR beta chain is from a study of long-term antiretroviral therapy in people with HIV (dated by TCRdb to between 2021 and 2023). In terms of the full investigation: The earliest samples were collected approximately a decade before the 2015 WHO recommendation for immediate ART, a period when ART was typically delayed until CD4 counts fell. Whether ART initiation and durable HIV suppression were associated with changes in peripheral blood TRB repertoire composition and diversity was tested in a retrospective serial study. A total of 192 cryopreserved PBMC samples came from a few dozen adults with confirmed HIV infection and were collected serially over a mean of roughly six years (range 1-12). About 35% of the 30 participants with HIV were female. No cross-contamination during QIAcube processing turned up in test extractions that ran a monoclonal T-cell line alongside about 35 polyclonal samples.

This clone is identified as medium-sized (0.01 to 0.1%). The antigen it recognizes is unknown. No much larger clone is present one base from it, and per-base qualities are unavailable. Study-wide conclusions, independent of this receptor: Because pre-ART samples had limited cell numbers, profiling was done on unsorted PBMC rather than on sorted CD4+ and CD8+ T cells. Since PBMC availability was limited, sequencing covered only the TCR beta chain, with no alpha chain pairing. CDR3 length ranges in HIV repertoires were narrower than in controls, and network structure suggested an antigen-experienced repertoire with only a slight naive shift after ART. Expanded TRB clones identified before ART initiation dominated the repertoire across all time points, though the dominance fluctuated and decreased in many PLHIV after ART. The samples span the years 2004 to 2017, and the ART regimens used may be less effective than current regimens. ART initiation was associated with a significant increase in TRB diversity, but diversity stayed significantly below transplant donor controls even after long-term ART. Inferences about post-ART repertoire changes were limited because no data were available on ART adherence, viral resistance or therapy changes.

V loses 4 bases, J loses 3 bases, and the germline ends lie 16 bases apart. Per the germline V gene, MNHNS is the CDR1 and SASEGT is the CDR2. The CDR3 has 15 amino acids, counting the end cysteine and phenylalanine. The sequence is cut down to CDR3 DNA, 45 bases in frame from base 1. Participants were included only if at least one PBMC sample before ART initiation and at least two post-ART samples were available. Every participant with HIV received treatment in the United States of America. Before DNA extraction, cryopreserved samples containing 1-10 million PBMC were thawed and washed. At the time of the earliest PBMC sample, participants with HIV were aged between about 20 and 55 years. Each participant contributed PBMC samples from 1-4 timepoints before ART initiation and 2-8 timepoints after ART initiation, with a median of 7 samples. For every participant, serial HIV viral load, CD4+ T-cell count, ART history and demographic data were obtained. Genomic DNA was extracted from unsorted PBMC with a Qiagen kit on a QIAcube, processed in batches of 12 samples.

The immunoSEQ hsTCRB v3.0 assay was used at survey level resolution to sequence the TRB variable region. The target sequencing depth for TRB was 40,000-50,000 T-cell genomes per sample. Pooled TRB libraries were sequenced on an Illumina MiSeq with a v3 150-cycle kit. Per the source publication's procedure: Analysis of repertoires was carried out in R inside a reproducible Nextflow workflow spanning QC, data transformation and analysis. Custom analyses were implemented in LymphoSeq2, an R package for AIRR-Seq data exploration. A few samples yielding fewer than 5000 total TRB sequences were excluded, leaving around 200 analyzed HIV repertoires. Of the roughly 180 retained HIV repertoires, almost 60 were collected before and about 130 after ART initiation. Repertoires were downsampled to 5000 TRB nucleotide sequences, and summary statistics were averaged over 100 downsampling iterations. TRB sequences were retained for analysis only if CDR3 regions of at least seven amino acids were present. Diversity was measured with a Shannon entropy-derived clonality score and the Gini coefficient. In repertoire networks, the top 5000 CDR3 amino acid sequences were linked whenever an edit distance of one separated two sequences. GLIPH2 predicted antigen specificity groups and MHC restriction for TRB CDR3 amino acid sequences. To flag known associations with CMV, EBV, HIV or tissue antigens, CDR3 amino acid sequences were compared against VDJdb and McPAS-TCR. Pre-ART, post-ART and control groups were compared with Wilcoxon signed-rank tests and Holm-Bonferroni correction. Sourced from immuneACCESS, this table was stored by TCRdb with only in-frame sequences that have V and J called. A share of the clones is absent; for the studies checked, an unresolved V gene accounts for under half, and the remainder has no known explanation. V and J calls plus clone size are reproduced from that table; the DNA served to infer D and trimming. The sample includes 20,000 to 25,000 clones, with roughly 85% observed a single time. The top ten constitute about 10% of the sample.

The chain joins TRBV6-1 to TRBJ2-7; matching of 6 bases hints at TRBD1 as the D gene. The clonotype was recovered from a man in his forties or fifties with HIV. The sample consisted of unsorted PBMCs, taken less than 2.5 years after starting antiretroviral therapy. The CDR3 corresponds to CASSAPGAALYEQYF. In nucleotides, the sequence is TGTGCCAGCAGTGCTCCAGGGGCCGCGCTCTACGAGCAGTACTTC.